This entry concerns a single T cell receptor beta chain. This clonotype turned up a few times. The antigen this receptor binds is unknown. This may be a read error, as it is one base from a much larger clone. The library came from multiplex PCR. These reads were obtained on an Illumina HiSeq 2500. Following protocols modified from ARM-PCR, the researchers constructed TCRbeta libraries through three rounds of nested PCR with primers (Table S4). Before sequencing, PCR products of 200-500 bp were cut from the gel and purified using the QIAquick gel extraction kit. For the original study's pipeline: Trimmomatic was used to clean the reads, FLASH merged the cleaned reads into complete CDR3 sequences, and MiTCR assigned the sequences to V(D)J germline segments. VDJtools was used to compute clonal diversity as the inverse Simpson's index. In-frame sequences without a premature stop codon were defined as productive reads. Using fastp trimming at Q25 and MiXCR clonotype assembly, TCRdb reanalyzed the public sequencing data and kept in-frame beta chains. A single entry per CDR3 protein holds the most common genes and DNA from its merged rows. The V and J calls were determined by TCRdb, not by the authors. Present in this sample are approximately 77,000 distinct CDR3 sequences, 70% to 90% of which were seen just once. The leading ten clones occupy about 47% of the sample.

RNA was isolated from bulk unsorted tissue, and RNA quality was assessed with a NanoDrop ND-1000 and an Agilent 2100. The normal lung samples consisted of distant non-tumor tissue collected more than 3 cm from the tumor edge. Donors were newly diagnosed lung cancer patients admitted for thoracic surgery in China between August and November 2014, without prior chemotherapy. Patients with previous radiotherapy or chemotherapy, or with another concurrent cancer, were excluded from the study. Surgical tissue pieces of roughly 1-2.2 cm3 were preserved in RNAlater solution and stored at -80 °C until use. The sample comes from a study of tumor and adjacent non-tumor tissue in lung cancer (dated by TCRdb to 2017 to 2018). Some background on the complete study: Patients with adenocarcinoma (about 12), squamous cell carcinoma (2) and small cell lung cancer (1) were included in the cohort. Ages among the approximately 15 patients ranged from roughly 31 to 85 years, there were roughly 10 men and 5 women, and disease was at TNM stage I to III. In total, sequencing yielded 125,075,908 productive TCRbeta reads, which works out to an average of about 4.2 million reads per sample. Using bulk TCRbeta repertoires from around 15 lung cancer patients, the study set lung tumor tissue side by side with matched distant non-tumor lung tissue. For each patient, one tumor sample and one normal lung sample were taken, giving thirty paired specimens that underwent TCRbeta CDR3 sequencing. On the study overall, not on this receptor specifically: The cohort had only approximately 16 patients, and the authors noted that larger samples and more detailed clinical data are needed. The methods do not name the sequencing platform or mention unique molecular identifiers. Because peripheral blood was not sequenced, blood TCRbeta repertoires in the lung cancer patients of the study were not examined. TCR diversity was significantly higher in younger patients, and greater tumor TCR diversity was associated with shorter overall survival and shorter disease-free survival. In normal lung, the top 100 clones accounted for a significantly larger cumulative share of the repertoire than in tumor tissue. Significantly higher TCR diversity (inverse Simpson) was observed in tumor tissue than in normal lung tissue (around 450 vs 150, P = 0.0075, Mann-Whitney U test).

As encoded in the germline V gene, CDR1 is MNHEY while CDR2 is SVGEGT. V ends up 2 bases short and J 4 bases short, with an unmatched junction base count of 6. The CDR3 contains 17 residues, cysteine and phenylalanine counted. Only the CDR3 part of the read is kept: 51 bases, read in frame from the first base. The specimen sequenced was distant non-tumor lung tissue. The chain is encoded by TRBV6-2 or TRBV6-3 joined to TRBJ2-2, with TRBD2 matching 11 junction bases. This receptor was taken from a man in his fifties or sixties with non-small cell lung cancer. The nucleotide sequence is given as TGTGCCAGCAGTTACCGAGGACTAGCGGGCAGCACCGGGGAGCTGTTTTTT. This gives the protein CASSYRGLAGSTGELFF.